This T cell receptor beta chain came from a study of blood T cell repertoires in COVID-19. This table comes from immunoSEQ multiplex PCR, and its TCRdb copy is limited to in-frame clones, with some not included. The data contain 240,000 or so clones, around 86% of them singletons. The CDR3 length is 15 residues. Germline V CDR1 and CDR2: SGHVS, FNYEAQ. V dropped 1 base and J dropped 2; count of bases not matched to a gene: 1. The sequence derives from a woman aged 35 to 49 with acute COVID-19. The chain combines TRBV7-6 with TRBJ2-3; the match to TRBD1 covers 9 bases. The specimen sequenced was PBMCs or T cells enriched from blood (not recorded which). The CDR3 DNA reads TGTGCCAGCAGCTTAGGGACAGGGGACACAGATACGCAGTATTTT. Residues: CASSLGTGDTDTQYF.